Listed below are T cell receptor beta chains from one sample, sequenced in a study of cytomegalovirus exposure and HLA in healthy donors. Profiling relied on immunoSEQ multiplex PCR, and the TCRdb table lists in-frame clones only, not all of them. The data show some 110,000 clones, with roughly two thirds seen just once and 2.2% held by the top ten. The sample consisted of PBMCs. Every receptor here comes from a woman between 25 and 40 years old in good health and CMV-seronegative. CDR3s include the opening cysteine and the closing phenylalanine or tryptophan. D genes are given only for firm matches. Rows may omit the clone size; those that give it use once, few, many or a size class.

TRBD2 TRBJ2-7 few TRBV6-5 CASSLAGTYEQYF TGTGCCAGCAGTCTAGCGGGAACCTACGAGCAGTACTTC
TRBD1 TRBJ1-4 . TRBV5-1 CASSEQGARANEKLFF TGCGCCAGCAGCGAGCAGGGGGCGCGTGCTAATGAAAAACTGTTTTTT
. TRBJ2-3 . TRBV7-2 CASSGWTFPSTDTQYF TGTGCCAGCAGCGGTTGGACTTTCCCTAGCACAGATACGCAGTATTTT
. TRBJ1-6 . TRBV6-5 CASSSRPLSYNSPLHF TGTGCCAGCAGTTCCAGGCCGCTCTCCTATAATTCACCCCTCCACTTT
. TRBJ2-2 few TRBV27 CASSFVRNTGELFF TGTGCCAGCAGTTTTGTGAGGAACACCGGGGAGCTGTTTTTT
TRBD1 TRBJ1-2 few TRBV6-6 CASSQQGADGYTF TGTGCCAGCAGTCAACAGGGGGCGGATGGCTACACCTTC
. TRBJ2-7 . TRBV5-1 CASSSRQSYEQYF TGCGCCAGCAGCTCCCGACAGTCCTACGAGCAGTACTTC
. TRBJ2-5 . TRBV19 CASSISPFQETQYF TGTGCCAGTAGTATTAGTCCGTTCCAAGAGACCCAGTACTTC
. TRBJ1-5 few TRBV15 CATSRETRINQPQHF TGTGCCACCAGCAGAGAGACCAGGATCAATCAGCCCCAGCATTTT
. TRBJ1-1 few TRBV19 CASSIRGVLNTEAFF TGTGCCAGTAGTATCCGGGGGGTCTTGAACACTGAAGCTTTCTTT
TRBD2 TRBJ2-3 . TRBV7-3 CASSLIGTSGRGTDTQYF TGTGCCAGCAGCTTAATCGGGACTAGCGGGAGGGGGACAGATACGCAGTATTTT
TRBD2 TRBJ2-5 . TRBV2 CASGIAGDPGETQYF TGTGCCAGCGGAATAGCGGGAGACCCGGGGGAGACCCAGTACTTC
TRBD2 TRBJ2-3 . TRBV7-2 CASSLAGLAGVDTQYF TGTGCCAGCAGCTTAGCGGGACTAGCGGGAGTGGATACGCAGTATTTT
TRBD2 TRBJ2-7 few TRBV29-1 CSAEREDRYEQYF TGCAGCGCGGAGCGGGAGGACCGCTACGAGCAGTACTTC
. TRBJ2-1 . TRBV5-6 CASSLAPRNEQFF TGTGCCAGCAGCTTGGCGCCCAGGAATGAGCAGTTCTTC
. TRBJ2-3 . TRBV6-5 CASSLAVYTDTQYF TGTGCCAGCAGTTTAGCGGTTTACACAGATACGCAGTATTTT
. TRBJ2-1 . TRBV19 CASSIRGRYNEQFF TGTGCCAGTAGTATAAGGGGCCGATACAATGAGCAGTTCTTC
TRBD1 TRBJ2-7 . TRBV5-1 CASSSGQGGTYEQYF TGCGCCAGCAGCTCCGGACAGGGGGGGACCTACGAGCAGTACTTC
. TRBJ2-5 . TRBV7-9 CASSLAAPIQETQYF TGTGCCAGCAGCTTGGCGGCCCCGATACAAGAGACCCAGTACTTC
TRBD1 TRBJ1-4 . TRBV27 CADRGQIATNEKLFF TGTGCCGACAGGGGGCAAATTGCAACTAATGAAAAACTGTTTTTT
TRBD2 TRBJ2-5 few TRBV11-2 CASSSSGIQETQYF TGTGCCAGCAGCTCAAGCGGGATCCAAGAGACCCAGTACTTC
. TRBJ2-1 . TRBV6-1 CASSEFGGGGNEQFF TGTGCCAGCAGTGAATTTGGGGGAGGCGGCAATGAGCAGTTCTTC
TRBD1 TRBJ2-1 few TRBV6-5 CASTRGTGIKNEQFF TGTGCCAGCACCCGAGGGACAGGGATAAAAAATGAGCAGTTCTTC
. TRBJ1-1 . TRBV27 CASSSRERGTEAFF TGTGCCAGCAGTTCCAGGGAACGGGGGACTGAAGCTTTCTTT
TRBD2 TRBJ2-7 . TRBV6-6 CASSYSRGRYEQYF TGTGCCAGCAGTTACTCCCGCGGGAGGTACGAGCAGTACTTC
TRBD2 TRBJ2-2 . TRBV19 CASSIGGAITGELFF TGTGCCAGTAGTATCGGGGGGGCGATTACCGGGGAGCTGTTTTTT
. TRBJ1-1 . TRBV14 CASSLQENEAFF TGTGCCAGCAGCCTACAGGAGAATGAAGCTTTCTTT
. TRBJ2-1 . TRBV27 CASSLSVRERARNEQFF TGTGCCAGCAGTTTAAGTGTTCGAGAGCGGGCAAGGAATGAGCAGTTCTTC
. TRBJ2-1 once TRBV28 CASSLGGTANEQFF TGTGCCAGCAGTTTAGGCGGGACCGCCAATGAGCAGTTCTTC
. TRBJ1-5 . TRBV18 CASSAQGSNQPQHF TGTGCCAGCTCAGCCCAGGGAAGCAATCAGCCCCAGCATTTT
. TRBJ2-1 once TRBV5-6 CASSFGRGSYNEQFF TGTGCCAGCAGCTTTGGACGGGGGTCCTACAATGAGCAGTTCTTC
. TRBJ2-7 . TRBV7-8 CASSSRAAGQYF TGTGCCAGCAGCTCCCGCGCGGCTGGGCAGTACTTC
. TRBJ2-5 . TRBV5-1 CASSLGEAPQETQYF TGCGCCAGCAGCCTTGGGGAGGCGCCCCAAGAGACCCAGTACTTC
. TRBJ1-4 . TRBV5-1 CASSLVGGTNEKLFF TGCGCCAGCAGCTTGGTGGGAGGGACTAATGAAAAACTGTTTTTT
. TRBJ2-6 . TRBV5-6 CASSSDKAVSGANVLTF TGTGCCAGCAGCTCGGACAAAGCCGTCTCTGGGGCCAACGTCCTGACTTTC
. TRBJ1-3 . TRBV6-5 CASSYSAGDSGNTIYF TGTGCCAGCAGTTACTCCGCCGGGGACTCTGGAAACACCATATATTTT
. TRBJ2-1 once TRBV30 CAWSGGSYNEQFF TGTGCCTGGAGCGGCGGCTCCTACAATGAGCAGTTCTTC
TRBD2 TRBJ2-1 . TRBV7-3 CASSPRAGGSYNERFF TGTGCCAGCAGCCCCCGAGCGGGAGGCTCCTACAATGAGCGGTTCTTC
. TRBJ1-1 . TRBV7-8 CASSPGGPHRVSEAFF TGTGCCAGCAGCCCCGGGGGGCCACATAGGGTCAGTGAAGCTTTCTTT
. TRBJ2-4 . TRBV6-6 CASTWDTLAKNIQYF TGTGCCAGCACCTGGGACACCTTAGCCAAAAACATTCAGTACTTC
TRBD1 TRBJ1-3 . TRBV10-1 CASKTGTGGNTIYF TGCGCCAGTAAGACCGGGACAGGGGGAAACACCATATATTTT
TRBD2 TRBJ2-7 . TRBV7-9 CASSPGTSGIAYEQYF TGTGCCAGCAGCCCCGGGACTAGCGGGATCGCTTACGAGCAGTACTTC
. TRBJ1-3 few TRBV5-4 CASSDIYSGNTIYF TGTGCCAGCAGTGACATATACTCTGGAAACACCATATATTTT
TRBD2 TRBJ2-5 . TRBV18 CASSKRGGETQYF TGTGCCAGCTCAAAGCGGGGAGGAGAGACCCAGTACTTC
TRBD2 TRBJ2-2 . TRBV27 CASRREVGELFF TGTGCCAGCAGGCGGGAGGTCGGGGAGCTGTTTTTT
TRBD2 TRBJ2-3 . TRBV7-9 CASSTITLLAGGRTDTQYF TGTGCCAGCAGCACCATAACCCTACTAGCGGGAGGCCGCACAGATACGCAGTATTTT
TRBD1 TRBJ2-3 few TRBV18 CASSPGTGGDTQYF TGTGCCAGCTCACCAGGGACAGGGGGAGATACGCAGTATTTT
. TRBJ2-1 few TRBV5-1 CASSLVSDEQFF TGCGCCAGCAGCTTGGTTTCAGATGAGCAGTTCTTC
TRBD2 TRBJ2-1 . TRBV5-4 CASSFASGSYNEQFF TGTGCCAGCAGCTTTGCTAGCGGCTCCTACAATGAGCAGTTCTTC
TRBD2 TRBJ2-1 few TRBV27 CASSAPTGTSVNEQFF TGTGCCAGCAGCGCACCCACCGGGACTAGCGTCAATGAGCAGTTCTTC
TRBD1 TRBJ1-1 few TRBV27 CASSLTGTGVNTEAFF TGTGCCAGCAGTTTAACCGGGACAGGGGTGAACACTGAAGCTTTCTTT
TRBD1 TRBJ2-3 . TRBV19 CASSTGGSDTQYF TGTGCCAGTTCGACAGGGGGTTCGGATACGCAGTATTTT
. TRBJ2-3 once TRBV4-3 CASSQEWATRGTDTQYF TGCGCCAGCAGCCAAGAATGGGCGACCCGCGGCACAGATACGCAGTATTTT
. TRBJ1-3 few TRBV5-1 CASSSDRGGTSGNTIYF TGCGCCAGCAGCTCCGATAGAGGAGGGACCTCTGGAAACACCATATATTTT